This T cell receptor beta chain was profiled in a study of blood T cell repertoires in COVID-19. The CDR3 runs to 15 residues. CDR1 and CDR2 (germline): MGHRA, YSYEKL. The V segment lost 2 bases and the J segment 5 bases; nucleotides outside the gene matches: 3. Data came from immunoSEQ multiplex PCR; TCRdb stores just in-frame clones and leaves some out. The table shows 430,000 or so clones, with approximately 87% occurring only once. This sequence joins TRBV4-1 and TRBJ2-3; 11 bases are a match to TRBD2. Sequencing was done on a sample of PBMCs or T cells enriched from blood (not recorded which). This sequence was found in a woman aged 40-49 years who had recovered from COVID-19. CDR3 sequence reads: CASSQLGLAGDTQYF. The DNA of the CDR3 is TGCGCCAGCAGCCAACTCGGACTAGCGGGAGATACGCAGTATTTT.